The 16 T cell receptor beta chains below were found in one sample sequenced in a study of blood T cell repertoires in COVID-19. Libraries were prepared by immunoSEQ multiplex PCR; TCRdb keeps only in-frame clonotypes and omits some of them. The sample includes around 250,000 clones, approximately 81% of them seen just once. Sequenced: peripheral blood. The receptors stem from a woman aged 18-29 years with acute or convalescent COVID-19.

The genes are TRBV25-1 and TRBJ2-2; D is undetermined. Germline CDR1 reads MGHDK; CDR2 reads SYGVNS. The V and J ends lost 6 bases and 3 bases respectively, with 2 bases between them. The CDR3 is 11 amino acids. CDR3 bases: TGTGCCAGCAGCTACACCGGGGAGCTGTTTTTT. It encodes CASSYTGELFF.

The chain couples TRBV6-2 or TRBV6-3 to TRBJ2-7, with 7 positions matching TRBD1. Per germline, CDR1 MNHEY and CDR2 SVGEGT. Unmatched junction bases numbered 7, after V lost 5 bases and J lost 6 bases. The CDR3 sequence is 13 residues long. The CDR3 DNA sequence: TGTGCCAGCAGTCCCCTGAGGGGGCGCGAGCAGTACTTC. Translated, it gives CASSPLRGREQYF.

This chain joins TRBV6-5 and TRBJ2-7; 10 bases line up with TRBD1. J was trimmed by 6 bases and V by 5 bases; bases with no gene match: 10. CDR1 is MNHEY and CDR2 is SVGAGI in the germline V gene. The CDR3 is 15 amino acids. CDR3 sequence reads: CASSRDGQGVREQYF. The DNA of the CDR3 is TGTGCCAGCAGTAGAGATGGACAGGGGGTTCGCGAGCAGTACTTC.

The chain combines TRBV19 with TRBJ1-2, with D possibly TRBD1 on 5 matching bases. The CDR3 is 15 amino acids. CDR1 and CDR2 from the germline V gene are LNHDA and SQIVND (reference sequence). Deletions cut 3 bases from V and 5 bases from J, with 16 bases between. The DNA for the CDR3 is TGTGCCAGTAGTATCTTGACAGTAAACCCGTATGGCTACACCTTC. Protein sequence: CASSILTVNPYGYTF. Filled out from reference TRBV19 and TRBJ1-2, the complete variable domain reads DGGITQSPKYLFRKEGQNVTLSCEQNLNHDAMYWYRQDPGQGLRLIYYSQIVNDFQKGDIAEGYSVSREKKESFPLTVTSAQKNPTAFYLCASSILTVNPYGYTFGSGTRLTVV.

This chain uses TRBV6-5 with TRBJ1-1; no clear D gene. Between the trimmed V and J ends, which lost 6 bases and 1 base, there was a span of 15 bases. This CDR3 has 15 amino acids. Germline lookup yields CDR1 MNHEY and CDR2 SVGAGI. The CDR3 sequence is CASSPERSANTEAFF. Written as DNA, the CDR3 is TGTGCCAGCAGCCCCGAGAGGAGTGCGAACACTGAAGCTTTCTTT.

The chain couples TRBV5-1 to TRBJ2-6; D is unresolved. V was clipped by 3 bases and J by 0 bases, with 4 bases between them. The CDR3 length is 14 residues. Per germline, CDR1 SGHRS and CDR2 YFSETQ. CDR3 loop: CASSSDSGANVLTF. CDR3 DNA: TGCGCCAGCAGCTCAGACTCTGGGGCCAACGTCCTGACTTTC.

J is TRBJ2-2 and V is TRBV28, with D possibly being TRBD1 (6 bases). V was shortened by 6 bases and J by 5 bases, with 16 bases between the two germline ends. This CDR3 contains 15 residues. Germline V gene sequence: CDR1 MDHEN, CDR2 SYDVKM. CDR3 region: CASRSLGRGTGELFF. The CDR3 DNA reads TGTGCCAGCAGATCTCTGGGCAGGGGTACCGGGGAGCTGTTTTTT.

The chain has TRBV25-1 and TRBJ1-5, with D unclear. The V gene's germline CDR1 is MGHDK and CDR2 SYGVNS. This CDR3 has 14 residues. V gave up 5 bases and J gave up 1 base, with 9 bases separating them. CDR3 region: CASSPRGSNQPQHF. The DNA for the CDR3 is TGTGCCAGCAGTCCCCGGGGAAGCAATCAGCCCCAGCATTTT.

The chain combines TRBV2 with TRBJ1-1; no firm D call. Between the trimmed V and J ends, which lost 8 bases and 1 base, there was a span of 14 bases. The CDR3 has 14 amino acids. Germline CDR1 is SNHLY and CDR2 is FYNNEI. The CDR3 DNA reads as TGTGCCAGCGGGTTGACAAGGAAGAACACTGAAGCTTTCTTT. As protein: CASGLTRKNTEAFF.

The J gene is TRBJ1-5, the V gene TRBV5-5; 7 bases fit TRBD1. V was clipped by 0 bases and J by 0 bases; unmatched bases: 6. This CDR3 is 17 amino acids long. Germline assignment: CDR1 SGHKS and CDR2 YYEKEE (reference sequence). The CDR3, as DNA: TGTGCCAGCAGCTTGGGAGGGGGCAGGTATAGCAATCAGCCCCAGCATTTT. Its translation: CASSLGGGRYSNQPQHF.

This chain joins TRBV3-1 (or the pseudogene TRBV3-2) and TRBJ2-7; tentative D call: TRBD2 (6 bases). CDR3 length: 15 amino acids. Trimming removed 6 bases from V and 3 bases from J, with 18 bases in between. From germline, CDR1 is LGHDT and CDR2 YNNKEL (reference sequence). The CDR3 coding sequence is TGTGCCAGCAGTCCCTTCCGGCAGGAGGGCTACGAGCAGTACTTC. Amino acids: CASSPFRQEGYEQYF.

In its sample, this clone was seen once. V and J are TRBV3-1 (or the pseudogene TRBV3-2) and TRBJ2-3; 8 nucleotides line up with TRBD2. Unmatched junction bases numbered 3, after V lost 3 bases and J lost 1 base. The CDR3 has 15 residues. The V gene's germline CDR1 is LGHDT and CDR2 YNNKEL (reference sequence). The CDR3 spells CASSQDGGGTDTQYF. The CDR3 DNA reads TGTGCCAGCAGCCAGGACGGGGGGGGCACAGATACGCAGTATTTT.

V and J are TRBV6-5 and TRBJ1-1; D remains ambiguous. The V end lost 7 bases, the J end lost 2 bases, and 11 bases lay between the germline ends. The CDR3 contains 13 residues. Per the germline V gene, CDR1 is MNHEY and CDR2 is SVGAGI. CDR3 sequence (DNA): TGTGCCAGCACATCACGGGAAAACACTGAAGCTTTCTTT. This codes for CASTSRENTEAFF.

CDR3 bases: TGTGCCAGCAGCTTGGGGTCAGTTAGGAGTCAGCCCCAGCATTTT. The encoded protein is CASSLGSVRSQPQHF. The J gene is TRBJ1-5, the V gene TRBV5-6; no definite D call. V dropped 0 bases and J dropped 6 bases, with 13 bases sitting between them. The germline V gene encodes CDR1 SGHDT and CDR2 YYEEEE. The CDR3 runs 15 residues.

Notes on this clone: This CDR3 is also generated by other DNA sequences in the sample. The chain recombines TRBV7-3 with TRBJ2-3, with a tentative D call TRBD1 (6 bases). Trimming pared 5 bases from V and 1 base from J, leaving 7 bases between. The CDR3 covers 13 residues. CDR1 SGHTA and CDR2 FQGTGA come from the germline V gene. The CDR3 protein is CASSPGGTDTQYF. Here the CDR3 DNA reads TGTGCCAGCAGCCCAGGGGGCACAGATACGCAGTATTTT.

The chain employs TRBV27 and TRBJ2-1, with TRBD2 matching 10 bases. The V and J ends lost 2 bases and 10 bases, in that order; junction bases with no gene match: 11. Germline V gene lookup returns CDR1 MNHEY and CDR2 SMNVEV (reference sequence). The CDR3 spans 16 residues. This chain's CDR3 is CASSLGFLAGVGEQFF. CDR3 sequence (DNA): TGTGCCAGCAGTTTAGGGTTTCTAGCGGGAGTGGGGGAGCAGTTCTTC.